This T cell receptor (beta chain) emerged from a study of T cell responses to AZD1222 COVID-19 vaccine (dated by TCRdb to the early 2020s). Background on the whole study: AZD1222 recipients given second doses at about 4 weeks or at about 12 weeks were pooled, since spike-specific TCR depth and breadth were not found to differ between the two schedules. A total of 240 or so trial participants underwent TCR sequencing, of whom under 220 had received two doses of AZD1222 and about 25 had received two doses of the MenACWY control vaccine. Trial participants were enrolled by age into 18-55, 56-69 and 70-plus year subgroups, with about 150, 27 and 61 TCR-sequenced participants respectively.

The CDR3 regions of human TCRbeta chains were analyzed by immunosequencing. Per the original workflow: TCRs in the repertoires were matched against a reference library of SARS-CoV-2-specific TCRs that had been generated with the MIRA antigen-specificity platform. Breadth was defined as the fraction of unique TCRs that were SARS-CoV-2-associated, and depth was defined as the fraction of total T cells that were SARS-CoV-2-associated. Each spike-specific TCR was assigned to its reactive spike region and to a CD4 or CD8 class using the MIRA data. Log10-transformed breadth and depth values were compared by one-way ANOVA with Sidak's multiple comparisons tests. Drawn from immuneACCESS, this table holds only the in-frame rearrangements with V and J called that TCRdb kept. Clones are partly lost; checked studies trace under half to an unresolved V gene and leave the rest unexplained. D and trimming come from the DNA, and the V and J calls and clone size come from that table. Across this sample there are approximately 80,000 clones, with over 80% seen only once. Jointly, the top ten make up approximately 5.8% of the sample.

Findings and caveats that apply to the study as a whole: A significant rise in spike-specific TCR breadth and depth was observed after two AZD1222 doses relative to day 0 and relative to MenACWY recipients. Reportedly, almost half of the unique spike-specific TCRs recognized epitopes lying outside the regions that are mutated in the B.1.351 and B.1.1.7 variants. Conclusions about previously exposed vaccinees are limited because only a handful of AZD1222 recipients were SARS-CoV-2 seropositive at baseline. No day 14 peak-response samples were available, so repertoires were characterized only after the peak T cell response. Most participants were white British and females outnumbered males, and the authors suggested that clonal diversity may have been underestimated. In the small 56-69-year group, the increase in depth fell short of significance, most likely because of low power. The vaccine-associated CD4 TCRs covered the entire spike protein, and the dominant responses fell in regions 160-218 and 743-854.

In light of the paper, this sample's time point label describes: baseline before first vaccination. The vaccinee samples were drawn from two UK trials, COV001 and COV002, one of which was a single-blind randomized controlled phase 2/3 trial testing AZD1222 (ChAdOx1 nCoV-19) in healthy adults. For TCRbeta chain sequencing, PBMC samples were collected from trial participants at day 0 and at day 28 after the second dose. Between the V and J ends, shortened by 5 bases and 0 bases respectively, the junction contains 14 bases. The CDR3 contains 16 residues, cysteine and phenylalanine counted. Of the read, only the CDR3 DNA is kept; its 48 bases are in frame from base 1. CDR1 is given as MGHRA and CDR2 as YSYEKL, both from the germline V gene. Concerning this clone: This receptor's antigen is unknown. No much larger clonotype is one base removed from it; base qualities were not supplied.

The TCR sequence derives from an adult in good health. The V gene is TRBV4-1 and the J gene is TRBJ2-1, with the D segment identity uncertain. The sequences come from peripheral blood, collected on day 0 of AZD1222 vaccination. The CDR3 has the sequence CASSSTTPSSYNEQFF. The sequence in DNA is TGCGCCAGCAGCTCAACGACGCCAAGCTCCTACAATGAGCAGTTCTTC.